One and the same sample provided the 21 T cell receptor beta chains below, sequenced in a study of blood T cell repertoires in COVID-19. This table comes from immunoSEQ multiplex PCR, and its TCRdb copy is limited to in-frame clones, with some not included. Among about 180,000 clones, about 91% were seen once, and the ten largest hold under 4.5%. Sequencing used peripheral blood. The receptor set was obtained from a woman aged 25 to 45 with acute or convalescent COVID-19.

This chain connects TRBV19 to TRBJ2-1; 7 bases align to TRBD2. The length of the CDR3 is 16 residues. Germline trimming cut 4 bases from V and 0 bases from J; bases unmatched to any gene: 6. Germline CDR1 is LNHDA and CDR2 is SQIVND (reference sequence). CDR3: CASSKERGSSYNEQFF. The CDR3 nucleotides read TGTGCCAGTAGTAAAGAGCGGGGAAGCTCCTACAATGAGCAGTTCTTC. Full variable domain (outside the CDR3, taken from reference TRBV19 and TRBJ2-1): DGGITQSPKYLFRKEGQNVTLSCEQNLNHDAMYWYRQDPGQGLRLIYYSQIVNDFQKGDIAEGYSVSREKKESFPLTVTSAQKNPTAFYLCASSKERGSSYNEQFFGPGTRLTVL.

The V and J genes are TRBV18 and TRBJ2-5, with D maybe TRBD2 (6 bases). Trimming shortened V by 1 base and J by 1 base, and 7 bases separated the two germline ends. Germline V gene data show CDR1 as KGHSH and CDR2 as LQKENI. This CDR3 has 14 amino acids. The DNA of the CDR3 is TGTGCCAGCTCACCACTGACTAGCCAAGAGACCCAGTACTTC. This gives the protein CASSPLTSQETQYF.

The genes are TRBV19 and TRBJ1-3; D remains ambiguous. This CDR3 comprises 11 residues. CDR1 LNHDA and CDR2 SQIVND come from the germline V gene (reference sequence). Trimming took 8 bases from V and 2 from J, leaving 4 bases between them. CDR3 DNA: TGTGCCAGTTCCGCTGGAAACACCATATATTTT. Its translation: CASSAGNTIYF.

This chain joins TRBV11-2 and TRBJ2-1, with a weak D call TRBD2 (6 bases). Per germline, CDR1 SGHAT and CDR2 FQNNGV. The CDR3 totals 15 residues. V was trimmed by 4 bases and J by 0 bases, leaving 10 bases between them. CDR3 residues: CASSSRLDSYNEQFF. The CDR3 DNA sequence: TGTGCCAGCAGCTCCCGACTAGACTCCTACAATGAGCAGTTCTTC.

The genes are TRBV2 and TRBJ1-5, with a tentative D call TRBD1 (5 bases). Trimming cost V 3 bases and J 6 bases, with 6 bases left between them. CDR3 length: 12 amino acids. Per germline, CDR1 SNHLY and CDR2 FYNNEI. CDR3 DNA sequence: TGTGCCAGCAGTGAGGGGGGTCAGCCCCAGCATTTT. Encoded protein: CASSEGGQPQHF.

The chain recombines TRBV9 with TRBJ2-2, with a weak D call TRBD2 (7 bases). This CDR3 contains 16 residues. Trimming removed 2 bases at V and 5 bases at J, with 16 bases between. The germline gives CDR1 SGDLS, CDR2 YYNGEE. The CDR3 sequence is CASSVGAGAGTGELFF. The DNA of the CDR3 is TGTGCCAGCAGCGTGGGGGCGGGAGCGGGTACCGGGGAGCTGTTTTTT.

This clone was seen a single time. The chain recombines TRBV5-1 with TRBJ2-1; 8 bases agree with TRBD2. CDR3 size: 17 residues. CDR1 is SGHRS and CDR2 is YFSETQ in the germline V gene. After removal of 1 base from V and 8 bases from J, the junction contained 14 bases not matched to a gene. The CDR3 spells CASSLFGAGRAEDEQFF. As DNA, the CDR3 is TGCGCCAGCAGCTTGTTTGGTGCCGGGAGGGCCGAGGATGAGCAGTTCTTC.

This clone has just one count. The rearrangement links TRBV30 to TRBJ1-5; TRBD1 aligns across 7 bases. Germline V gene lookup returns CDR1 GTSNPN and CDR2 SVGIG (reference sequence). The CDR3 sequence is 13 residues long. The V segment lost 1 base and the J segment 4 bases; nucleotides outside the gene matches: 1. The CDR3 sequence: CAWSGDRNQPQHF. DNA for the CDR3: TGTGCCTGGAGTGGGGACAGAAATCAGCCCCAGCATTTT.

Details on this clone: As the CDR3 is not closed by the conserved phenylalanine or tryptophan, this likely results from a read error. Because the CDR3's place on the DNA is in doubt, the DNA is left out and the CDR3 is given as listed by TCRdb. The chain recombines TRBV20-1 with TRBJ2-3; TRBD2, the table's D call, was not compared with the DNA. The V gene's germline CDR1 is DFQATT and CDR2 SNEGSKA (reference sequence). The CDR3 spans 12 amino acids, including both terminal residues. The chain's CDR3 is CSASGGENRLAV.

The CDR3: CASRGSVMAGYGYTF. As DNA, the CDR3 is TGTGCCAGTAGAGGGAGTGTTATGGCAGGCTATGGCTACACCTTC. The rearrangement links TRBV19 to TRBJ1-2; D gene ambiguous. Trimming took 6 bases from V and 4 from J, leaving 18 bases between them. CDR1 is LNHDA and CDR2 is SQIVND in the germline V gene (reference sequence). The CDR3 extends over 15 amino acids. Supplemented by reference TRBV19 and TRBJ1-2, the full variable domain reads DGGITQSPKYLFRKEGQNVTLSCEQNLNHDAMYWYRQDPGQGLRLIYYSQIVNDFQKGDIAEGYSVSREKKESFPLTVTSAQKNPTAFYLCASRGSVMAGYGYTFGSGTRLTVV.

As for this clone: This sample includes further DNA sequences coding for the same CDR3. J is TRBJ2-1 and V is TRBV2, with 7 bases aligning to TRBD2. This CDR3 region has 11 residues. The germline V gene has CDR1 SNHLY and CDR2 FYNNEI. V lost 3 bases to trimming and J lost 10 bases; unmatched junction nucleotides: 0. The CDR3 nucleotides read TGTGCCAGCAGTGAGGGAGGGGAGCAGTTCTTC. This encodes CASSEGGEQFF.

This clone was seen a single time. This rearrangement joins TRBV9 to TRBJ1-3; weak D call: TRBD1 (6 bases). Trimming left V 3 bases short and J 4 bases short, with 11 bases between. Germline CDR1 and CDR2: SGDLS and YYNGEE. The length of the CDR3 is 14 residues. The CDR3 bases are TGTGCCAGCAGCGACAGGGTGGAAGGAAACACCATATATTTT. It codes for CASSDRVEGNTIYF.

The chain carries TRBV7-2 and TRBJ2-3; the match to TRBD2 covers 11 bases. The trim removed 1 base at V and 2 bases at J, leaving 5 bases unmatched. The CDR3 covers 17 residues. Germline loops: CDR1 SGHTA, CDR2 FQGNSA. The CDR3, as DNA: TGTGCCAGCAGCTTAGTTGGGACTAGCGGAACCACAGATACGCAGTATTTT. Translated: CASSLVGTSGTTDTQYF.

This clone was found a few times. This chain uses TRBV2 with TRBJ1-2; weak D call: TRBD1 (6 bases). V lost 9 bases and J 2 bases, leaving 22 bases between the germline ends. Germline assignment: CDR1 SNHLY and CDR2 FYNNEI. The CDR3 is 16 residues long. Here the CDR3 reads CASQGSGTPSNYGYTF. CDR3 DNA: TGTGCCAGTCAAGGATCTGGGACACCATCCAACTATGGCTACACCTTC.

The chain uses TRBV28 and TRBJ2-7, with D maybe TRBD2 (5 bases). This CDR3 spans 12 amino acids. V shed 6 bases and J shed 4 bases, with 10 bases lying between them. CDR1 and CDR2 from the germline V gene are MDHEN and SYDVKM. The CDR3 region has the DNA TGTGCCAGCAGGAAACTAGGGTACGAGCAGTACTTC. It specifies CASRKLGYEQYF.

The chain recombines TRBV5-6 with TRBJ2-7; TRBD1 agrees at 9 bases. CDR1 is SGHDT, CDR2 YYEEEE, per germline. The CDR3 has 19 residues. After removal of 3 bases from V and 2 bases from J, the junction contained 18 bases not matched to a gene. The CDR3 loop is CASSSEDRGAYYTPYEQYF. CDR3 nucleotide sequence: TGTGCCAGCAGCTCGGAGGACAGGGGAGCCTACTACACACCCTACGAGCAGTACTTC.

In regard to this clone: In the same sample, other DNA sequences code for this CDR3. The J gene is TRBJ2-5, the V gene TRBV11-3; 7 bases are a match to TRBD2. Germline V lookup: CDR1 SGHNT, CDR2 YENEEA. V shed 2 bases, J shed 5 bases, and the junction held 2 bases outside the gene matches. This CDR3 comprises 13 residues. The CDR3 spells CASSLWEGETQYF. The DNA for the CDR3 is TGTGCCAGCAGCTTATGGGAGGGGGAGACCCAGTACTTC.

This clone was seen a single time. V is TRBV5-6 and J is TRBJ2-1; D is undetermined. V lost 0 bases, J lost 10 bases, and 8 bases lay in between. This CDR3 comprises 12 residues. The V gene's germline CDR1 is SGHDT and CDR2 YYEEEE. The chain's CDR3 is CASSLVIQEQFF. In DNA form, the CDR3 reads TGTGCCAGCAGCTTGGTTATCCAGGAGCAGTTCTTC.

The CDR3 DNA reads TGTGCCAGTAGTATCGGGTACCAAGAGACCCAGTACTTC. It translates to CASSIGYQETQYF. This chain links TRBV19 with TRBJ2-5; D uncertain. The germline gives CDR1 LNHDA, CDR2 SQIVND (reference sequence). V was cut by 3 bases and J by 0 bases, with 5 bases left in between. CDR3 length equals 13 residues.

In regard to this clone: The junction does not match germline at one end; this may be a read error. V gene TRBV6-1 combines with J gene TRBJ2-2; TRBD1 might be the D (5 bases). Germline V lookup: CDR1 MNHNS, CDR2 SASEGT. The CDR3 covers 14 residues. This CDR3 is CASSQARQSGELFF. DNA for the CDR3: TGTGCCAGCAGTCAAGCACGACAGTCCGGGGAGCTGTTTTTT.

This clone was recorded once. The chain combines TRBV5-1 with TRBJ2-1, with TRBD2 matching 14 bases. Germline CDR1 and CDR2: SGHRS and YFSETQ. The CDR3 spans 15 residues. V shed 4 bases and J 9 bases; nucleotides not matched to a gene: 6. This chain's CDR3 is CASSEGLAGEAEQFF. CDR3 nucleotide sequence: TGCGCCAGCAGCGAGGGACTAGCGGGAGAGGCTGAGCAGTTCTTC.